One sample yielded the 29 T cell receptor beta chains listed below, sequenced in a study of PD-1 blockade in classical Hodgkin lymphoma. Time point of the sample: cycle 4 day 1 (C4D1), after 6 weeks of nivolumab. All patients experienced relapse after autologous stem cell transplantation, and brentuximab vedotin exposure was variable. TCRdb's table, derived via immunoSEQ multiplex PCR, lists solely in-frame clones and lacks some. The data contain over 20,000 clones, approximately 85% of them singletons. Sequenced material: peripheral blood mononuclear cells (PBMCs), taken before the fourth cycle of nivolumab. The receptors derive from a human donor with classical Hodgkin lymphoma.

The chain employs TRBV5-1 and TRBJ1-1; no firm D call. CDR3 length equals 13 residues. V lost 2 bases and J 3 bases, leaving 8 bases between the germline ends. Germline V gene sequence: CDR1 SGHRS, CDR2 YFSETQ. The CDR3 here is CASSFGVDTEAFF. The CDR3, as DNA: TGCGCCAGCAGCTTCGGGGTGGACACTGAAGCTTTCTTT. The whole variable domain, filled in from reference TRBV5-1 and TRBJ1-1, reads KAGVTQTPRYLIKTRGQQVTLSCSPISGHRSVSWYQQTPGQGLQFLFEYFSETQRNKGNFPGRFSGRQFSNSRSEMNVSTLELGDSALYLCASSFGVDTEAFFGQGTRLTVV.

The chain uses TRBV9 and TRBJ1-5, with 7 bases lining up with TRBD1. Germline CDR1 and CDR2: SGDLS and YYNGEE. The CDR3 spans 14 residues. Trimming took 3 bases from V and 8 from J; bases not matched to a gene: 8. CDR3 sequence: CASSGAGGPEPQHF. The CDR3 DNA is TGTGCCAGCAGCGGAGCAGGGGGACCTGAGCCCCAGCATTTT.

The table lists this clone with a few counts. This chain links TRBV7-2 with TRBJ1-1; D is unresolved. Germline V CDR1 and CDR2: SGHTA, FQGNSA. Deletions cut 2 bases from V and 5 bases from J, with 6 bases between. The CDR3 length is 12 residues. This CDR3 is CASSLSWTEAFF. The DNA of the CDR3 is TGTGCCAGCAGCTTAAGTTGGACTGAAGCTTTCTTT.

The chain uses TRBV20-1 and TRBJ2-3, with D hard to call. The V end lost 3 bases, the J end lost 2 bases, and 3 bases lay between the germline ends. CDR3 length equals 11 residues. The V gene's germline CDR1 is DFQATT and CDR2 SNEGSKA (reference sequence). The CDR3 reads CSARVTDTQYF. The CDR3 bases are TGCAGTGCTAGGGTCACAGATACGCAGTATTTT.

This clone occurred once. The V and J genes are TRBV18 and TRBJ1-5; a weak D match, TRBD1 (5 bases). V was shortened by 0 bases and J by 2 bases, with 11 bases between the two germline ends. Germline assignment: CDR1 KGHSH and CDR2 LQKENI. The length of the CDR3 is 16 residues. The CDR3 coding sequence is TGTGCCAGCTCACCACCGGGGCTGGGGGGCAATCAGCCCCAGCATTTT. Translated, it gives CASSPPGLGGNQPQHF. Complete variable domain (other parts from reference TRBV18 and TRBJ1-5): NAGVMQNPRHLVRRRGQEARLRCSPMKGHSHVYWYRQLPEEGLKFMVYLQKENIIDESGMPKERFSAEFPKEGPSILRIQQVVRGDSAAYFCASSPPGLGGNQPQHFGDGTRLSIL.

The CDR3: CASSFNPEAEAFF. The DNA for the CDR3 is TGTGCCAGCAGCTTTAACCCGGAGGCTGAAGCTTTCTTT. This chain joins TRBV5-4 and TRBJ1-1; D unclear. Trimming removed 2 bases from V and 6 bases from J, with 11 bases in between. CDR1 is SGHNT, CDR2 YYREEE, per germline (reference sequence). The CDR3 spans 13 residues.

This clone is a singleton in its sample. In DNA form, the CDR3 reads TGCGCCAGCAGCTCGGACAGGCACTATGGCTACACCTTC. This gives the protein CASSSDRHYGYTF. The V gene is TRBV5-1, the J gene TRBJ1-2, with 7 bases lining up with TRBD1. The CDR3 spans 13 residues. V was pared by 3 bases and J by 3 bases, with 2 bases of the junction left unmatched. Per the germline V gene, CDR1 is SGHRS and CDR2 is YFSETQ.

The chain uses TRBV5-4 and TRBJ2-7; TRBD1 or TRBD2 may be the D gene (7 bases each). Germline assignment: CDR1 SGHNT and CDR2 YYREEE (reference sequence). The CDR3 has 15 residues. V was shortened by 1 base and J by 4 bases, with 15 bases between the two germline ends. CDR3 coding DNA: TGTGCCAGCAGCTTGACGTCAGGGGGAGGGTACGAGCAGTACTTC. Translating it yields CASSLTSGGGYEQYF.

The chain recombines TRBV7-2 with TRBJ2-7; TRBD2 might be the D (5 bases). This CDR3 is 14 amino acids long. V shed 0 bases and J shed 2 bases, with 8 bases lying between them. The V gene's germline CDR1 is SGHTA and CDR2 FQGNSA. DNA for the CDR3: TGTGCCAGCAGCTTAGCCCAGCGGACCTACGAGCAGTACTTC. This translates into CASSLAQRTYEQYF.

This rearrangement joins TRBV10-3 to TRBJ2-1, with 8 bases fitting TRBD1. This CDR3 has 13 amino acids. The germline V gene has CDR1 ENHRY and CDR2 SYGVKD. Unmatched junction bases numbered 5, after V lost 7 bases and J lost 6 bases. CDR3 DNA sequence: TGTGCCATCAAATCGGACAGGGCCAATGAGCAGTTCTTC. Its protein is CAIKSDRANEQFF.

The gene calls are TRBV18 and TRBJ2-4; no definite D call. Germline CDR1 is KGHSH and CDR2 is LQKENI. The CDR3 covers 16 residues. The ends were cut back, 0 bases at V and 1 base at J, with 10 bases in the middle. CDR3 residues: CASSPPEPEAKNIQYF. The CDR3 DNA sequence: TGTGCCAGCTCACCACCGGAACCGGAGGCCAAAAACATTCAGTACTTC.

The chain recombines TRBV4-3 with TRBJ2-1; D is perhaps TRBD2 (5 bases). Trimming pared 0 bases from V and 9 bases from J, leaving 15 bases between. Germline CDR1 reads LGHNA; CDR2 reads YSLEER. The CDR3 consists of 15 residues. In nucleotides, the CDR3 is TGCGCCAGCAGCCAAGATCTAGAGGGAGTTGGTGAGCAGTTCTTC. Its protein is CASSQDLEGVGEQFF.

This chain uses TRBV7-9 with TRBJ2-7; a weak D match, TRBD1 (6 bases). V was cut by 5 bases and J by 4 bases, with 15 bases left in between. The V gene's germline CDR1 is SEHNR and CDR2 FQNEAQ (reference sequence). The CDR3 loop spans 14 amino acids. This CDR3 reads CASSVGTQGYEQYF. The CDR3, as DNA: TGTGCCAGCAGCGTAGGAACCCAGGGGTACGAGCAGTACTTC. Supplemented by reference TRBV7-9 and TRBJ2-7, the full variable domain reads DTGVSQNPRHKITKRGQNVTFRCDPISEHNRLYWYRQTLGQGPEFLTYFQNEAQLEKSRLLSDRFSAERPKGSFSTLEIQRTEQGDSAMYLCASSVGTQGYEQYFGPGTRLTVT.

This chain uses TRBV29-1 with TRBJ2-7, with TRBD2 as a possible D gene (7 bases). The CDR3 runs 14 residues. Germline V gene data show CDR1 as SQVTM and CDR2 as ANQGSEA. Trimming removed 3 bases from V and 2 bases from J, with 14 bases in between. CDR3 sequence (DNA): TGCAGCGTTGAGAGTGCGGGGGCCCCCTACGAGCAGTACTTC. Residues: CSVESAGAPYEQYF.

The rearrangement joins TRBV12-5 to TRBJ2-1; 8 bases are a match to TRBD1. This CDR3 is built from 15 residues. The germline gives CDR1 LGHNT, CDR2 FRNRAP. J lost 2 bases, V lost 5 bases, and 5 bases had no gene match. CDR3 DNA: TGTGCTAGTGGTCGGGGGACAGGCGCCTACAATGAGCAGTTCTTC. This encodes CASGRGTGAYNEQFF.

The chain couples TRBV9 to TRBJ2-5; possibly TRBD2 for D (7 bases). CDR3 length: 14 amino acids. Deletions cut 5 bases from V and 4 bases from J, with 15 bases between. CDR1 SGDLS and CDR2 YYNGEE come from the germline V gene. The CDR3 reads CASSTRGGSETQYF. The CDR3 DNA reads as TGTGCCAGCAGTACTAGGGGGGGGTCAGAGACCCAGTACTTC.

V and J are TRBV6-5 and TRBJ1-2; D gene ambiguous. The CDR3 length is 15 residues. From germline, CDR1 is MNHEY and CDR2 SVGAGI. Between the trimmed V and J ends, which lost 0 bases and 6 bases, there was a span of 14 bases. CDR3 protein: CASSYSLAGRHGYTF. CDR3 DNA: TGTGCCAGCAGTTACTCTCTCGCGGGTCGGCATGGCTACACCTTC.

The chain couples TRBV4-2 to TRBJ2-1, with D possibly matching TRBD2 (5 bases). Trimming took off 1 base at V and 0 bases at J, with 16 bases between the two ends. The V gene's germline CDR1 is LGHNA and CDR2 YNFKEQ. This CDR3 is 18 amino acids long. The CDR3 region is CASSQAGSGTLSYNEQFF. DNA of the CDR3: TGTGCCAGCAGCCAAGCGGGGAGCGGTACCCTCTCCTACAATGAGCAGTTCTTC.

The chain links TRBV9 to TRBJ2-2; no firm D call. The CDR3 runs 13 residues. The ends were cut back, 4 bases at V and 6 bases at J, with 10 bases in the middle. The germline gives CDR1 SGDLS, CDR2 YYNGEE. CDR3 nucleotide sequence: TGTGCCAGCAGCTTACAAGTCGCCGGGGAGCTGTTTTTT. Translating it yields CASSLQVAGELFF. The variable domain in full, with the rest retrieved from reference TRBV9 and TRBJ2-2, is DSGVTQTPKHLITATGQRVTLRCSPRSGDLSVYWYQQSLDQGLQFLIQYYNGEERAKGNILERFSAQQFPDLHSELNLSSLELGDSALYFCASSLQVAGELFFGEGSRLTVL.

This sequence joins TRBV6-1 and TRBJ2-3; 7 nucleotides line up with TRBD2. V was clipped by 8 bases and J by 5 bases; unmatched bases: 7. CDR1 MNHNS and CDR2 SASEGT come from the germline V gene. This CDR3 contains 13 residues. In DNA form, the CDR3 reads TGTGCCAGCGGGGCGGGAGATAGAGATACGCAGTATTTT. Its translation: CASGAGDRDTQYF.

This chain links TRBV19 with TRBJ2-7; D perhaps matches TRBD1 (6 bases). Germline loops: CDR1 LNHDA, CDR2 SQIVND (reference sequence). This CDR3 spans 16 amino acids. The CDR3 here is CASHRVRCFPPTEQYF. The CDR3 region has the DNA TGTGCAAGTCACAGGGTACGATGCTTCCCTCCTACAGAGCAGTACTTC.

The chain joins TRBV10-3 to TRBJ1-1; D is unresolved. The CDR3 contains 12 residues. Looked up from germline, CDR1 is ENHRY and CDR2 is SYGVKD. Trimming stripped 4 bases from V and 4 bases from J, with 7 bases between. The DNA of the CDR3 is TGTGCCATCAGTGGGAGTACCACTGAAGCTTTCTTT. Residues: CAISGSTTEAFF.

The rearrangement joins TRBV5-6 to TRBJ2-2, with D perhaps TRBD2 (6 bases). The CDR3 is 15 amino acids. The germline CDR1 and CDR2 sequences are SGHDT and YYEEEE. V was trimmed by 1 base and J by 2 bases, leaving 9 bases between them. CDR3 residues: CASSLRGTNTGELFF. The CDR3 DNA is TGTGCCAGCAGCTTGCGGGGGACCAACACCGGGGAGCTGTTTTTT.

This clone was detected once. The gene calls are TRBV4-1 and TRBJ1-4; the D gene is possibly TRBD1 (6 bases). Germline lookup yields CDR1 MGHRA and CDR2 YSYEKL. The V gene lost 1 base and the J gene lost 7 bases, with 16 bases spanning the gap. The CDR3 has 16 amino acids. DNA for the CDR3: TGCGCCAGCAGCCAAGCGTCAGGGGCTGGAAGTGAAAAACTGTTTTTT. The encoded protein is CASSQASGAGSEKLFF.

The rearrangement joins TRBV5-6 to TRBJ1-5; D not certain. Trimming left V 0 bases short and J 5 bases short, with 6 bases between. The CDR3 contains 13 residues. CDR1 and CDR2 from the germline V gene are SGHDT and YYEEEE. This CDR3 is CASSLGGHQPQHF. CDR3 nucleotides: TGTGCCAGCAGCTTGGGTGGGCATCAGCCCCAGCATTTT.

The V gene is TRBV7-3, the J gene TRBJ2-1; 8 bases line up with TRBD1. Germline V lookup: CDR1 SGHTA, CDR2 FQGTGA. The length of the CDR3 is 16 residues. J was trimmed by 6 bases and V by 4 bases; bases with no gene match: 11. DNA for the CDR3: TGTGCCAGCAGCTCCCTACGGACAGGGAAGATCAATGAGCAGTTCTTC. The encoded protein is CASSSLRTGKINEQFF.

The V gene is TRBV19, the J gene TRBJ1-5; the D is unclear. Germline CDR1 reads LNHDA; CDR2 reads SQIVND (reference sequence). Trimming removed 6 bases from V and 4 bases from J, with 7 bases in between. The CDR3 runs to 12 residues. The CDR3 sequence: CASRYGNQPQHF. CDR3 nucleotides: TGTGCCAGTAGATACGGAAATCAGCCCCAGCATTTT.

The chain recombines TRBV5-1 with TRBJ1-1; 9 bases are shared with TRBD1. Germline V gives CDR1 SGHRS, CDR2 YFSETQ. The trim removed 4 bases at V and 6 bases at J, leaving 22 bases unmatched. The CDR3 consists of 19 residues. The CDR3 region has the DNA TGCGCCAGCAGCGCCAGATTAACAGGGGGCAATCGAGCTAGCGCTGAAGCTTTCTTT. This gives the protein CASSARLTGGNRASAEAFF.

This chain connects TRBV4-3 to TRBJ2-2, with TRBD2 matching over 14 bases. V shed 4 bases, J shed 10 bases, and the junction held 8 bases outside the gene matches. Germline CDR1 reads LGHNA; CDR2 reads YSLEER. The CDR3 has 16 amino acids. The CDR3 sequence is CASSRPGLAGEEELFF. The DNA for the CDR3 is TGCGCCAGCAGCCGTCCGGGACTAGCGGGAGAGGAGGAGCTGTTTTTT.